Shown below are 26 T cell receptor beta chains from a single sample sequenced in a study of T cells after yellow fever vaccination. TCRdb reanalysed the 5' RACE reads using MiXCR and keeps one entry per CDR3 protein. The data show about 58,000 distinct CDR3 sequences, approximately 7% seen once. Sequencing was performed on CD8+ T cells sorted from PBMCs, taken on the day of the first yellow fever vaccination. The receptors shown here come from a man aged 18 to 29 who received the YFV17D yellow fever vaccine.

This clonotype was counted a few times. The chain uses TRBV11-1 and TRBJ2-1; 13 positions match TRBD2. The germline CDR1 and CDR2 sequences are SGHAT and FQDESV (reference sequence). Trimming at V came to 6 bases and at J to 8 bases, leaving 7 bases not matched to a gene. This CDR3 has 15 amino acids. The CDR3 DNA sequence: TGTGCCAGCAGAGAGACTAGCGGGGGGTCGGATGAGCAGTTCTTC. Its protein is CASRETSGGSDEQFF.

This clonotype was picked up many times. The rearrangement joins TRBV19 to TRBJ2-1; tentatively, D is TRBD1 (5 bases). The germline V gene encodes CDR1 LNHDA and CDR2 SQIVND (reference sequence). The CDR3 length is 16 residues. Trimming took 3 bases from V and 7 from J, leaving 19 bases between them. This CDR3 is CASSMVGDPNTNEQFF. In nucleotides, the CDR3 is TGTGCCAGTAGTATGGTAGGGGATCCCAATACGAATGAGCAGTTCTTC.

There are a few counts of this clonotype. V usage is TRBV7-8 and J usage is TRBJ1-2; weak D call: TRBD1 (5 bases). The germline V and J ends were trimmed by 5 bases and 2 bases, with 15 bases remaining between them. This CDR3 comprises 15 residues. The germline V gene has CDR1 SGHVS and CDR2 FQNEAQ. The DNA of the CDR3 is TGTGCCAGCAGCACACAGGACCTCGTCAACTATGGCTACACCTTC. Translated: CASSTQDLVNYGYTF.

This clonotype was counted ten times or more. This chain links TRBV4-2 with TRBJ2-7; D not resolved. The ends were cut back, 2 bases at V and 3 bases at J, with 17 bases in the middle. Germline V gives CDR1 LGHNA, CDR2 YNFKEQ. This CDR3 is built from 16 residues. CDR3 sequence: CASSQLDGRQDYEQYF. CDR3 bases: TGTGCCAGCAGCCAACTCGACGGAAGGCAGGACTACGAGCAGTACTTC.

This clonotype has only a few counts. CDR3 DNA: TGTGCCAGTAGTATTGTCTTGGTCGGGGGCGGGTACAATGAGCAGTTCTTC. The encoded protein is CASSIVLVGGGYNEQFF. The chain has TRBV19 and TRBJ2-1; D tentatively fits TRBD1 or TRBD2 (6 bases each). Germline CDR1 and CDR2: LNHDA and SQIVND (reference sequence). The CDR3 is 17 residues long. V dropped 3 bases and J dropped 4 bases, with 19 bases sitting between them. Full variable domain (remainder filled in from reference TRBV19 and TRBJ2-1): DGGITQSPKYLFRKEGQNVTLSCEQNLNHDAMYWYRQDPGQGLRLIYYSQIVNDFQKGDIAEGYSVSREKKESFPLTVTSAQKNPTAFYLCASSIVLVGGGYNEQFFGPGTRLTVL.

This clonotype was counted between two and nine times. The rearrangement uses TRBV25-1 and TRBJ2-5, with no clear D. Trimming removed 6 bases at V and 2 bases at J, with 4 bases between. Germline loops: CDR1 MGHDK, CDR2 SYGVNS. The length of the CDR3 is 11 residues. The CDR3 is CASRGQETQYF. CDR3 nucleotides: TGTGCCAGCAGAGGTCAAGAGACCCAGTACTTC.

The table lists this clonotype with many counts. This chain uses TRBV4-1 with TRBJ2-2; D is unresolved. This CDR3 has 13 amino acids. The germline gives CDR1 MGHRA, CDR2 YSYEKL. Trimming pared 6 bases from V and 2 bases from J, leaving 7 bases between. The CDR3 sequence is CASRQINTGELFF. The CDR3 coding sequence is TGCGCCAGCAGACAGATTAACACCGGGGAGCTGTTTTTT.

Details on this clonotype: Since a much larger clone is just one base distant, this may be a read error. The chain links TRBV12-3 or TRBV12-4 to TRBJ1-2; no definite D call. The CDR3 has 13 amino acids. The CDR3 nucleotides read TGTGCCAGCAGTTTTGCTACTAAATATGGCTACACCTTC. Amino acid sequence: CASSFATKYGYTF.

This clonotype was observed a handful of times. The chain combines TRBV7-8 with TRBJ1-1; perhaps TRBD1 as D (6 bases). The V gene's germline CDR1 is SGHVS and CDR2 FQNEAQ. The CDR3 is 16 amino acids. V was clipped by 0 bases and J by 0 bases, with 11 bases between them. The CDR3: CASSLALTGLNTEAFF. In DNA form, the CDR3 reads TGTGCCAGCAGCTTAGCTCTGACAGGCTTGAACACTGAAGCTTTCTTT.

This clonotype was seen ten or more times. This chain links TRBV10-3 with TRBJ2-7; no reliable D call. Germline V gene sequence: CDR1 ENHRY, CDR2 SYGVKD. There are 13 residues in the CDR3. Deletions cut 2 bases from V and 2 bases from J, with 7 bases between. This chain's CDR3 is CAISETETYEQYV. The DNA for the CDR3 is TGTGCCATCAGTGAGACAGAAACCTACGAGCAGTACGTC.

The sample holds a few counts of this clonotype. The chain recombines TRBV19 with TRBJ2-2, with TRBD2 matching 11 bases. CDR1 is LNHDA, CDR2 SQIVND, per germline (reference sequence). V lost 8 bases to trimming and J lost 4 bases; unmatched junction nucleotides: 3. CDR3 size: 14 residues. CDR3 sequence reads: CASLGTSGTGELFF. In DNA form, the CDR3 reads TGTGCCAGTCTCGGGACTAGCGGCACCGGGGAGCTGTTTTTT. The entire variable domain, with the rest obtained from reference TRBV19 and TRBJ2-2, is as follows: DGGITQSPKYLFRKEGQNVTLSCEQNLNHDAMYWYRQDPGQGLRLIYYSQIVNDFQKGDIAEGYSVSREKKESFPLTVTSAQKNPTAFYLCASLGTSGTGELFFGEGSRLTVL.

This clonotype has a count of ten or more. CDR3 sequence reads: CASSLRDGAQYF. The CDR3 region has the DNA TGTGCCAGCAGTTTACGTGATGGGGCCCAGTACTTC. The chain uses TRBV28 and TRBJ2-5; D is ambiguous. Trimming took off 2 bases at V and 9 bases at J, with 10 bases between the two ends. CDR1 and CDR2 from the germline V gene are MDHEN and SYDVKM. CDR3 length: 12 amino acids. Complete variable domain (other parts from reference TRBV28 and TRBJ2-5): DVKVTQSSRYLVKRTGEKVFLECVQDMDHENMFWYRQDPGLGLRLIYFSYDVKMKEKGDIPEGYSVSREKKERFSLILESASTNQTSMYLCASSLRDGAQYFGPGTRLLVL.

Many counts were recorded for this clonotype. This chain links TRBV5-4 with TRBJ2-2; D ambiguous. Deletions cut 4 bases from V and 3 bases from J, with 10 bases between. The CDR3 contains 14 residues. Germline V gene data show CDR1 as SGHNT and CDR2 as YYREEE (reference sequence). The chain's CDR3 is CASSQPDYTGELFF. The CDR3, as DNA: TGTGCCAGCAGCCAGCCGGATTACACCGGGGAGCTGTTTTTT.

This clonotype was seen only a few times. The V gene is TRBV4-1, the J gene TRBJ2-1; 9 bases align to TRBD2. The V segment lost 4 bases and the J segment 4 bases; nucleotides outside the gene matches: 5. The germline gives CDR1 MGHRA, CDR2 YSYEKL. The CDR3 extends over 15 amino acids. For the CDR3, the DNA is TGCGCCAGCAGCCTTGGACTAGCGCCGTACAATGAGCAGTTCTTC. Translated, it gives CASSLGLAPYNEQFF.

This clonotype appeared many times. The gene calls are TRBV5-6 and TRBJ1-1, with D unclear. The germline V and J ends were trimmed by 0 bases and 8 bases, with 11 bases remaining between them. Germline CDR1 reads SGHDT; CDR2 reads YYEEEE. The CDR3 is 13 amino acids. CDR3 nucleotide sequence: TGTGCCAGCAGCTTGGCCAAGAGGGTAGAAGCTTTCTTT. Amino acid sequence: CASSLAKRVEAFF.

The genes are TRBV9 and TRBJ2-3; D remains unclear. Per germline, CDR1 SGDLS and CDR2 YYNGEE. This CDR3 is built from 11 residues. Trimming left V 3 bases short and J 9 bases short, with 8 bases between. The CDR3 loop is CASSDSQTQYF. CDR3 DNA sequence: TGTGCCAGCAGCGACTCCCAAACGCAGTATTTT.

This chain joins TRBV7-2 and TRBJ1-1; the D gene is possibly TRBD1 (6 bases). The CDR3 contains 12 residues. In germline, CDR1 is SGHTA, CDR2 FQGNSA. V was pared by 8 bases and J by 4 bases, with 11 bases between. The CDR3: CASVEGGTEAFF. The CDR3 nucleotides are TGTGCCAGCGTGGAGGGGGGCACTGAAGCTTTCTTT.

The sample holds many counts of this clonotype. V is TRBV12-3 or TRBV12-4 and J is TRBJ2-7, with 9 bases lining up with TRBD2. Trimming at V came to 3 bases and at J to 2 bases, leaving 5 bases not matched to a gene. This CDR3 region has 15 residues. CDR3 bases: TGTGCCAGCAGTTTGAGAGTAGCGGGGGCCTACGAGCAGTACTTC. Its translation: CASSLRVAGAYEQYF.

This clonotype was seen at least ten times. This chain connects TRBV9 to TRBJ2-1; TRBD2 aligns across 10 bases. This CDR3 region has 15 residues. Germline CDR1 reads SGDLS; CDR2 reads YYNGEE. Trimming at V came to 3 bases and at J to 6 bases, leaving 6 bases not matched to a gene. In DNA, the CDR3 is TGTGCCAGCAGCGCCTATAGCGGGGGGCGCAATGAGCAGTTCTTC. Its translation: CASSAYSGGRNEQFF.

There are a few counts of this clonotype. The chain recombines TRBV5-1 with TRBJ1-1, with a possible D match to TRBD1 (5 bases). The CDR3 length is 14 residues. With 0 bases removed from V and 7 bases from J, the gap between germline ends came to 13 bases. Germline CDR1 and CDR2: SGHRS and YFSETQ. The CDR3 reads CASSLALGQIEAFF. The CDR3, as DNA: TGCGCCAGCAGCTTGGCTTTGGGGCAAATTGAAGCTTTCTTT.

The chain uses TRBV12-3 or TRBV12-4 and TRBJ2-3; TRBD2 matches 10 bases. The V gene end was trimmed by 5 bases and the J gene end by 2 bases; junction bases not matched to a gene: 7. This CDR3 has 16 amino acids. CDR3: CASSPTSGIDTDTQYF. DNA of the CDR3: TGTGCCAGCAGTCCTACTAGCGGGATCGACACAGATACGCAGTATTTT.

A few counts support this clonotype. The gene calls are TRBV7-9 and TRBJ2-5; no clear D. Germline assignment: CDR1 SEHNR and CDR2 FQNEAQ (reference sequence). The V gene lost 0 bases and the J gene lost 5 bases, with 13 bases spanning the gap. The CDR3 totals 15 residues. CDR3 region: CASSLAVAPGETQYF. The CDR3 nucleotides read TGTGCCAGCAGCTTAGCGGTAGCCCCCGGGGAGACCCAGTACTTC.

The chain carries TRBV27 and TRBJ2-2; 8 nucleotides agree with TRBD2. CDR3 length: 15 amino acids. CDR1 and CDR2 from the germline V gene are MNHEY and SMNVEV (reference sequence). V shed 5 bases, J shed 7 bases, and the junction held 9 bases outside the gene matches. CDR3 sequence (DNA): TGTGCCAGCAGTCCAAGCGGGGGTTACTTCGGGGAGCTGTTTTTT. This gives the protein CASSPSGGYFGELFF.

This clonotype was observed at least ten times. The chain joins TRBV5-1 to TRBJ1-5, with TRBD1 as a possible D gene (5 bases). V was shortened by 7 bases and J by 8 bases, with 19 bases between the two germline ends. The CDR3 is 14 amino acids. Per germline, CDR1 SGHRS and CDR2 YFSETQ. CDR3 DNA: TGCGCCAGCCTCCGGAGGTCAGGGCAGAAGCCCCAGCATTTT. Protein: CASLRRSGQKPQHF.

This clonotype has more than one count but fewer than ten. The DNA of the CDR3 is TGTGCCAGCAGTTATGGCGCCGAAGGTCTCATGAACACTGAAGCTTTCTTT. Encoded protein: CASSYGAEGLMNTEAFF. The chain uses TRBV6-2 or TRBV6-3 and TRBJ1-1; D is uncertain. Trimming took 3 bases from V and 0 from J, leaving 17 bases between them. The CDR3 has 17 amino acids. CDR1 and CDR2 (germline): MNHEY, SVGEGT.

To note about this clonotype: This may be a read error: a much more frequent sequence differs by one nucleotide. V and J are TRBV5-1 and TRBJ2-1, with 9 bases identical to TRBD2. V lost 2 bases and J lost 8; bases outside the gene matches: 5. This CDR3 region has 14 residues. The germline gives CDR1 SGHRS, CDR2 YFSETQ. As DNA, the CDR3 is TGCGCCAGCAGCTTTAGCGGGGGTCACTATGAGCAGTTCTTC. Translation: CASSFSGGHYEQFF.